Below are 14 T cell receptor beta chains sequenced from a single sample in a study of patients and donors after allogeneic stem cell transplantation. TCRdb re-called the RT-PCR reads with MiXCR, one entry per CDR3 protein. The table has roughly 960,000 distinct CDR3 sequences, about 20% seen once. Sequenced: blood, either unsorted or a sorted T cell fraction (not recorded which). Source of these receptors: a human donor who was either an allogeneic HSCT recipient or a stem cell or donor lymphocyte infusion donor (not recorded which). It is not recorded whose cells these are; they may come from a transplant donor.

This clonotype was counted a single time. The chain couples TRBV6-6 to TRBJ2-2, with D maybe TRBD1 (5 bases). V was trimmed by 2 bases and J by 7 bases, leaving 8 bases between them. Germline V lookup: CDR1 MNHNY, CDR2 SVGAGI (reference sequence). The CDR3 runs 13 residues. The CDR3 spells CASSYGANGELFF. CDR3 DNA sequence: TGTGCCAGCAGTTACGGGGCTAACGGGGAGCTGTTTTTT.

Many counts were recorded for this clonotype. The chain uses TRBV7-8 and TRBJ2-3; D is undetermined. The CDR3 sequence is 13 residues long. Germline V CDR1 and CDR2: SGHVS, FQNEAQ. Trimming took 5 bases from V and 2 from J, leaving 8 bases between them. DNA of the CDR3: TGTGCCAGCAGCCCCGAGGCCACAGATACGCAGTATTTT. Amino acid sequence: CASSPEATDTQYF.

The genes are TRBV11-3 and TRBJ2-7; TRBD1 matches 8 bases. The CDR3 runs 16 residues. From germline, CDR1 is SGHNT and CDR2 YENEEA. V lost 0 bases to trimming and J lost 6 bases; unmatched junction nucleotides: 10. CDR3 DNA sequence: TGTGCCAGCAGCTTAGATGTAGGGACAGGTCCTTCCGAGCAGTACTTC. Encoded protein: CASSLDVGTGPSEQYF.

This clonotype was observed many times. The rearrangement joins TRBV15 to TRBJ2-1; D is ambiguous. Trimming removed 5 bases at V and 7 bases at J, with 9 bases between. There are 12 residues in the CDR3. Looked up from germline, CDR1 is LNHNV and CDR2 is YYDKDF (reference sequence). The CDR3 nucleotides read TGTGCCACCAGCGGGTCGTTGAATGAGCAGTTCTTC. It specifies CATSGSLNEQFF. Based on the CDR3 plus reference TRBV15 and TRBJ2-1, the full variable domain is DAMVIQNPRYQVTQFGKPVTLSCSQTLNHNVMYWYQQKSSQAPKLLFHYYDKDFNNEADTPDNFQSRRPNTSFCFLDIRSPGLGDTAMYLCATSGSLNEQFFGPGTRLTVL.

This clonotype was seen a handful of times. The rearrangement joins TRBV11-2 to TRBJ2-5, with 10 nucleotides matching TRBD2. The V gene's germline CDR1 is SGHAT and CDR2 FQNNGV. This CDR3 is 18 amino acids long. V was pared by 2 bases and J by 4 bases, with 13 bases of the junction left unmatched. CDR3 bases: TGTGCCAGCAGCTTACGACTAGCGGGCCTATTAAGGAGAGAGACCCAGTACTTC. Residues: CASSLRLAGLLRRETQYF.

In this sample, this clonotype turned up a few times. The genes are TRBV5-5 and TRBJ1-1; D not resolved. Germline lookup yields CDR1 SGHKS and CDR2 YYEKEE (reference sequence). The CDR3 has 15 residues. V shed 1 base and J shed 0 bases, with 10 bases lying between them. CDR3 DNA: TGTGCCAGCAGCTTGATGTTAGGAATGAACACTGAAGCTTTCTTT. Its translation: CASSLMLGMNTEAFF.

The V call is TRBV7-2, the J call TRBJ1-1, with D perhaps TRBD1 (6 bases). The CDR3 length is 16 residues. Germline CDR1 reads SGHTA; CDR2 reads FQGNSA. Trimming stripped 3 bases from V and 1 base from J, with 15 bases between. CDR3 sequence (DNA): TGTGCCAGCAGCTTTGGTCGGAGACAGGCGAACACTGAAGCTTTCTTT. It is translated as CASSFGRRQANTEAFF. The variable domain in full, completed from reference TRBV7-2 and TRBJ1-1, reads GAGVSQSPSNKVTEKGKDVELRCDPISGHTALYWYRQSLGQGLEFLIYFQGNSAPDKSGLPSDRFSAERTGGSVSTLTIQRTQQEDSAVYLCASSFGRRQANTEAFFGQGTRLTVV.

The chain recombines TRBV12-3 or TRBV12-4 with TRBJ2-7; the D gene is possibly TRBD1 (6 bases). Trimming pared 5 bases from V and 6 bases from J, leaving 14 bases between. CDR3 size: 13 residues. CDR3 nucleotide sequence: TGTGCCAGCAGTCCTGAGCAGGGGTCCGAGCAGTACTTC. It specifies CASSPEQGSEQYF.

This clonotype was detected only a few times. This chain links TRBV24-1 with TRBJ2-7; possibly TRBD1 for D (6 bases). This CDR3 region has 15 residues. Germline V gene sequence: CDR1 KGHDR, CDR2 SFDVKD. V was shortened by 0 bases and J by 6 bases, with 14 bases between the two germline ends. The DNA for the CDR3 is TGTGCCACCAGTGATTTGGGGGGCGGTCTCGGCGAGCAGTACTTC. Amino acid sequence: CATSDLGGGLGEQYF.

This chain uses TRBV20-1 with TRBJ2-7; no reliable D call. CDR1 and CDR2 from the germline V gene are DFQATT and SNEGSKA (reference sequence). The CDR3 covers 15 residues. The V gene lost 0 bases and the J gene lost 5 bases, with 17 bases spanning the gap. Here the CDR3 DNA reads TGCAGTGCTAGAGATTTCGCCAGGACGCATGACGAGCAGTACTTC. As protein: CSARDFARTHDEQYF.

The V and J genes are TRBV12-3 or TRBV12-4 and TRBJ1-4, with D perhaps matching TRBD1 (5 bases). The CDR3 is 15 amino acids. V was clipped by 6 bases and J by 6 bases, with 17 bases between them. CDR3 coding DNA: TGTGCCAGCAGCCAGCCTGGGATGGGGGATGAAAAACTGTTTTTT. Protein sequence: CASSQPGMGDEKLFF.

CDR3 DNA: TGCAGTGCTAGAATTAGAAGCAAGCCGCCCGGGGAGCTGTTTTTT. Amino acid sequence: CSARIRSKPPGELFF. The V gene is TRBV20-1, the J gene TRBJ2-2; no clear D. Germline V gene sequence: CDR1 DFQATT, CDR2 SNEGSKA (reference sequence). The CDR3 runs to 15 residues. V was pared by 2 bases and J by 6 bases, with 16 bases between.

This clonotype was seen a handful of times. This chain joins TRBV2 and TRBJ2-7, with D perhaps assigned TRBD1 or TRBD2 (6 bases each). The CDR3 runs 14 residues. The germline CDR1 and CDR2 sequences are SNHLY and FYNNEI. The V end lost 3 bases, the J end lost 3 bases, and 12 bases lay between the germline ends. CDR3 coding DNA: TGTGCCAGCAGTGAGTCCAGGGGACTCTACGAGCAGTACTTC. This encodes CASSESRGLYEQYF.

The table lists this clonotype with many counts. V usage is TRBV11-1 and J usage is TRBJ2-1, with TRBD2 matching 13 bases. The CDR3 length is 15 residues. CDR1 and CDR2 (germline): SGHAT, FQDESV (reference sequence). Unmatched junction bases numbered 6, after V lost 6 bases and J lost 7 bases. The CDR3 coding sequence is TGTGCCAGCAGACCGGGACTAGCGGGACGGAATGAGCAGTTCTTC. This gives the protein CASRPGLAGRNEQFF.